The clone carrying this T cell receptor beta chain was seen repeatedly, ten times or more. The antigen remains undetermined. This CDR3 has 16 amino acids. Per germline, CDR1 MNHEY and CDR2 SVGAGI. Trimming removed 2 bases from V and 4 bases from J; junction bases left unmatched: 10. These data are taken from a study of T cell repertoires in cytomegalovirus infection. At the level of the study: Carrying CMV and the relevant HLA type showed in public TCR beta signatures.

TCRdb fed the reads into MiXCR, producing one record per CDR3 protein. The sample has roughly 230,000 distinct CDR3 sequences; 9% to 15% are singletons. Study findings and constraints: Carriage of CMV together with the relevant HLA was identifiable through cumulative public TCR beta family frequency.

The origin of this receptor is a human donor in good health (CMV status not recorded). Some clones in this sample may be carry-over from other donors' samples. V usage is TRBV6-5 and J usage is TRBJ1-1; 7 bases align to TRBD1. Specimen: PBMCs. The CDR3 DNA reads as TGTGCCAGCAGTTACCCGCGGGACAGTGGGGTCACTGAAGCTTTCTTT. The encoded protein is CASSYPRDSGVTEAFF.